The 24 T cell receptor beta chains below all came from one sample that was sequenced in a study of blood T cell repertoires in COVID-19. Sequencing was performed with immunoSEQ multiplex PCR; in TCRdb, only in-frame clones are kept and a portion is missing. This sample has 55,000 to 65,000 clones, with 90% to 95% found just once. Sequencing was carried out using peripheral blood. The receptors were gathered from a human donor in a cohort sampled during active COVID-19.

The chain is built from TRBV18 and TRBJ1-2, with 11 bases lining up with TRBD1. Germline V CDR1 and CDR2: KGHSH, LQKENI. Unmatched junction bases numbered 4, after V lost 3 bases and J lost 7 bases. The CDR3 is 14 residues long. The CDR3 spells CASSPRTGGSGYTF. Here the CDR3 DNA reads TGTGCCAGCTCACCCCGGACAGGGGGCTCTGGCTACACCTTC.

The V gene is TRBV19, the J gene TRBJ2-1, with 7 nucleotides matching TRBD1. J was trimmed by 2 bases and V by 4 bases; bases with no gene match: 5. The germline gives CDR1 LNHDA, CDR2 SQIVND (reference sequence). The CDR3 runs 15 residues. CDR3 nucleotides: TGTGCCAGTAGTACAGGGGGAGCACCCTACAATGAGCAGTTCTTC. Residues: CASSTGGAPYNEQFF.

This clone was observed a single time. The chain links TRBV5-4 to TRBJ1-2; D gene uncertain. V was shortened by 4 bases and J by 4 bases, with 17 bases between the two germline ends. This CDR3 has 15 residues. Looked up from germline, CDR1 is SGHNT and CDR2 is YYREEE (reference sequence). The CDR3 reads CASSLWVGAAYGYTF. The CDR3, as DNA: TGTGCCAGCAGCCTCTGGGTTGGAGCCGCCTATGGCTACACCTTC.

J is TRBJ2-4 and V is TRBV21-1; the DNA was not used to check the table's D call, TRBD1. TRBV21-1 is tagged as a pseudogene. CDR3 size: 13 residues. DNA of the CDR3: TGTGCCAGCAAAGGACAGGGTCATCACATTCAGTACTTC. It yields the protein CASKGQGHHIQYF.

This clone showed up just a few times. The CDR3: CASSILGGQEKLFF. CDR3 sequence (DNA): TGTGCCAGCAGCATCTTGGGGGGACAGGAAAAACTGTTTTTT. The V gene is TRBV3-1 (or the pseudogene TRBV3-2), the J gene TRBJ1-4; 7 positions match TRBD1. The CDR3 runs to 14 residues. Losses at the gene ends were 5 bases for V and 8 bases for J; bases not matched to a gene: 8. In germline, CDR1 is LGHDT, CDR2 YNNKEL (reference sequence).

This chain joins TRBV7-2 and TRBJ2-7; 12 nucleotides agree with TRBD2. Germline CDR1 reads SGHTA; CDR2 reads FQGNSA. After removal of 5 bases from V and 2 bases from J, the junction contained 4 bases not matched to a gene. There are 15 residues in the CDR3. The CDR3: CASSPTSGGTYEQYF. CDR3 nucleotide sequence: TGTGCCAGCAGCCCCACTAGCGGGGGGACCTACGAGCAGTACTTC.

J is TRBJ1-3 and V is TRBV18, with D tentatively TRBD1 (5 bases). Germline-derived CDR1 and CDR2 are KGHSH and LQKENI. V lost 8 bases to trimming and J lost 0 bases, with 17 bases between them. This CDR3 has 16 amino acids. The CDR3 loop reads CASAAGLTSSGNTIYF. The CDR3 DNA sequence: TGTGCCAGCGCTGCGGGACTCACGAGCTCTGGAAACACCATATATTTT. Full variable domain (remainder filled in from reference TRBV18 and TRBJ1-3): NAGVMQNPRHLVRRRGQEARLRCSPMKGHSHVYWYRQLPEEGLKFMVYLQKENIIDESGMPKERFSAEFPKEGPSILRIQQVVRGDSAAYFCASAAGLTSSGNTIYFGEGSWLTVV.

The chain is built from TRBV11-3 and TRBJ2-5; 9 positions agree with TRBD2. V shed 5 bases, J shed 1 base, and the junction held 5 bases outside the gene matches. The germline gives CDR1 SGHNT, CDR2 YENEEA. The CDR3 is made up of 15 amino acids. As DNA, the CDR3 is TGTGCCAGCAGCCCAAGCGGGGGGTCCCAAGAGACCCAGTACTTC. Its protein is CASSPSGGSQETQYF.

The V gene is TRBV6-5, the J gene TRBJ1-1; 7 nucleotides line up with TRBD1. The V gene's germline CDR1 is MNHEY and CDR2 SVGAGI. With 9 bases clipped from V and 0 bases from J, the junction kept 4 bases outside the gene matches. The CDR3 totals 13 residues. The CDR3 here is CASTGVMNTEAFF. CDR3 DNA sequence: TGTGCCAGTACAGGGGTCATGAACACTGAAGCTTTCTTT.

This clone came up a few times. The chain is built from TRBV6-5 and TRBJ1-5; D is ambiguous. Trimming pared 5 bases from V and 5 bases from J, leaving 10 bases between. This CDR3 region has 13 residues. The germline gives CDR1 MNHEY, CDR2 SVGAGI. The chain's CDR3 is CASSPAGDQPQHF. The DNA of the CDR3 is TGTGCCAGCAGTCCGGCGGGAGATCAGCCCCAGCATTTT.

The V gene is TRBV19, the J gene TRBJ1-5, with TRBD1 matching over 7 bases. The V gene's germline CDR1 is LNHDA and CDR2 SQIVND (reference sequence). The CDR3 consists of 13 residues. Trimming took 6 bases from V and 7 from J; bases not matched to a gene: 6. CDR3 residues: CASSLDRDQPQHF. The DNA for the CDR3 is TGTGCCAGTAGCCTCGACAGGGACCAGCCCCAGCATTTT.

V gene TRBV24-1 combines with J gene TRBJ1-3; no definite D call. The V gene lost 5 bases and the J gene lost 0 bases, with 4 bases spanning the gap. The germline gives CDR1 KGHDR, CDR2 SFDVKD. There are 13 residues in the CDR3. CDR3 loop: CATSGASGNTIYF. The CDR3 nucleotides are TGTGCCACCAGTGGGGCCTCTGGAAACACCATATATTTT.

The V call is TRBV30, the J call TRBJ2-1, with D possibly matching TRBD2 (7 bases). The CDR3 spans 16 residues. The germline V gene encodes CDR1 GTSNPN and CDR2 SVGIG (reference sequence). V dropped 0 bases and J dropped 8 bases, with 20 bases sitting between them. CDR3 sequence reads: CAWSVRLRGGADEQFF. In DNA form, the CDR3 reads TGTGCCTGGAGTGTACGCCTAAGGGGGGGGGCCGATGAGCAGTTCTTC.

The chain joins TRBV5-1 to TRBJ2-5, with D maybe TRBD2 (5 bases). The CDR3 contains 13 residues. CDR1 SGHRS and CDR2 YFSETQ come from the germline V gene. The V and J ends lost 5 bases and 5 bases respectively, with 13 bases between them. The CDR3 nucleotides are TGCGCCAGCAGAGAGGGTCCCGGGGAGACCCAGTACTTC. This translates into CASREGPGETQYF.

V usage is TRBV19 and J usage is TRBJ2-7, with 7 bases aligning to TRBD2. Germline assignment: CDR1 LNHDA and CDR2 SQIVND (reference sequence). This CDR3 region has 14 residues. V shed 1 base and J 5 bases; nucleotides not matched to a gene: 5. The CDR3 DNA reads TGTGCCAGTAGTATAGTGGGAGGGAGAGACGAGCAGTACTTC. Translating gives CASSIVGGRDEQYF.

The chain employs TRBV30 and TRBJ1-2; 9 nucleotides line up with TRBD1. The CDR3 totals 13 residues. J lost 7 bases, V lost 1 base, and 4 bases had no gene match. The germline gives CDR1 GTSNPN, CDR2 SVGIG (reference sequence). CDR3 nucleotides: TGTGCCTGGAGTGGAGACAGGGGGGCTGGCTACACCTTC. Translating gives CAWSGDRGAGYTF.

The chain links TRBV7-2 to TRBJ2-1; 7 bases map to TRBD2. V lost 1 base and J lost 5; bases outside the gene matches: 11. CDR1 and CDR2 from the germline V gene are SGHTA and FQGNSA. The CDR3 is 17 amino acids. CDR3 residues: CASSLDVGLAAHNEQFF. The CDR3 DNA reads as TGTGCCAGCAGCTTAGACGTGGGTCTAGCGGCTCACAATGAGCAGTTCTTC.

This chain links TRBV7-3 with TRBJ2-3, with 16 bases matching TRBD2. Germline V lookup: CDR1 SGHTA, CDR2 FQGTGA. The V gene end was trimmed by 3 bases and the J gene end by 5 bases; junction bases not matched to a gene: 8. This CDR3 is built from 18 residues. The CDR3 loop reads CASSFRGLAGGSGDTQYF. DNA for the CDR3: TGTGCCAGCAGCTTCCGGGGACTAGCGGGAGGGTCAGGAGATACGCAGTATTTT.

The chain employs TRBV10-1 and TRBJ2-5, with D perhaps TRBD2 (5 bases). The germline CDR1 and CDR2 sequences are WNHNN and SYGVQD (reference sequence). Trimming removed 3 bases at V and 2 bases at J, with 13 bases between. There are 15 residues in the CDR3. The CDR3 is CASSEFSRDQETQYF. The DNA of the CDR3 is TGCGCCAGCAGTGAATTCTCGAGGGATCAAGAGACCCAGTACTTC.

The chain employs TRBV6-5 and TRBJ2-3; D unresolved. The germline V and J ends were trimmed by 2 bases and 0 bases, with 12 bases remaining between them. Germline-derived CDR1 and CDR2 are MNHEY and SVGAGI. The CDR3 extends over 16 amino acids. CDR3 in DNA: TGTGCCAGCAGTTACCAAGAAACGACTAGCACAGATACGCAGTATTTT. Protein product: CASSYQETTSTDTQYF.

J is TRBJ2-3 and V is TRBV5-1; D unresolved. This CDR3 region has 14 residues. Germline V gives CDR1 SGHRS, CDR2 YFSETQ. Trimming left V 1 base short and J 0 bases short, with 6 bases between. The CDR3 protein is CASSLQLSTDTQYF. The CDR3 bases are TGCGCCAGCAGCTTGCAACTAAGCACAGATACGCAGTATTTT. Looking up the rest from reference TRBV5-1 and TRBJ2-3 gives the full variable domain: KAGVTQTPRYLIKTRGQQVTLSCSPISGHRSVSWYQQTPGQGLQFLFEYFSETQRNKGNFPGRFSGRQFSNSRSEMNVSTLELGDSALYLCASSLQLSTDTQYFGPGTRLTVL.

This clone was detected once. CDR3 amino acids: CASSLGQSGNEQYF. The DNA of the CDR3 is TGTGCCAGCAGCTTAGGCCAGTCAGGCAACGAGCAGTACTTC. The chain joins TRBV13 to TRBJ2-7; the D is unclear. Germline loops: CDR1 PRHDT, CDR2 FYEKMQ (reference sequence). CDR3 length equals 14 residues. V was clipped by 0 bases and J by 5 bases, with 11 bases between them.

CDR3 protein: CASSPPTGGSNQPQHF. The CDR3 region has the DNA TGTGCCAGCTCACCACCGACAGGGGGTAGCAATCAGCCCCAGCATTTT. The chain uses TRBV18 and TRBJ1-5, with 9 bases matching TRBD1. Per the germline V gene, CDR1 is KGHSH and CDR2 is LQKENI. The trim removed 0 bases at V and 0 bases at J, leaving 0 bases unmatched. This CDR3 is built from 16 residues.

V usage is TRBV3-1 (or the pseudogene TRBV3-2) and J usage is TRBJ2-7; the D gene is possibly TRBD1 (7 bases). Germline-derived CDR1 and CDR2 are LGHDT and YNNKEL (reference sequence). The length of the CDR3 is 12 residues. The ends were cut back, 3 bases at V and 6 bases at J, with 9 bases in the middle. CDR3 sequence (DNA): TGTGCCAGCAGCCACAGGGGGGCCGAGCAGTACTTC. Translated, it gives CASSHRGAEQYF.